The next 19 T cell receptor beta chains were all read from a single sample in a study of T-cell memory formation after mild COVID-19. TCRdb re-called the 5' RACE reads through MiXCR, storing one row per CDR3 protein. The table shows 350,000 to 500,000 distinct CDR3 sequences, with about 22% occurring only once. Sample: PBMCs or a T cell subset sorted from them (not recorded which). These receptors were taken from an adult woman who had mild COVID-19 (a few samples of this study predate the infection). Cell type and time point are not known.

This rearrangement joins TRBV24-1 to TRBJ2-1; weak D call: TRBD1 (6 bases). There are 14 residues in the CDR3. Germline assignment: CDR1 KGHDR and CDR2 SFDVKD. Trimming removed 3 bases at V and 9 bases at J, with 14 bases between. The CDR3 bases are TGTGCCACCAGTGATACCACTGGGGGCCCTGAGCAGTTCTTC. It codes for CATSDTTGGPEQFF.

This clonotype was observed at least ten times. The rearrangement joins TRBV12-3 or TRBV12-4 to TRBJ2-3; D is unclear. This CDR3 comprises 14 residues. V shed 3 bases and J shed 2 bases, with 9 bases lying between them. The CDR3 spells CASSFGQDTDTQYF. The CDR3 DNA follows: TGTGCCAGCAGTTTTGGGCAGGACACAGATACGCAGTATTTT.

The V gene is TRBV30, the J gene TRBJ1-2; TRBD1 matches 7 bases. Germline V gene data show CDR1 as GTSNPN and CDR2 as SVGIG (reference sequence). V gave up 2 bases and J gave up 2 bases; unmatched junction bases: 2. The CDR3 has 13 amino acids. CDR3 DNA: TGTGCCTGGAGTCTACAGGGGAACTATGGCTACACCTTC. Amino acids: CAWSLQGNYGYTF.

This clonotype has only a few counts. V is TRBV6-6 and J is TRBJ2-7; D may be TRBD2 (6 bases). Germline V gene data show CDR1 as MNHNY and CDR2 as SVGAGI (reference sequence). Trimming left V 6 bases short and J 1 base short, with 13 bases between. This CDR3 is built from 14 residues. CDR3 DNA: TGTGCCAGCAGCTACGGGAGTGGTTCCTACGAGCAGTACTTC. It is translated as CASSYGSGSYEQYF.

The chain has TRBV7-6 and TRBJ2-7; TRBD1 agrees at 10 bases. After removal of 4 bases from V and 2 bases from J, the junction contained 5 bases not matched to a gene. The CDR3 covers 15 residues. The germline V gene encodes CDR1 SGHVS and CDR2 FNYEAQ. CDR3 DNA: TGTGCCAGCAGCTCGGGACAGGGGAGGGCCTACGAGCAGTACTTC. The encoded protein is CASSSGQGRAYEQYF.

This clonotype was seen a handful of times. V and J are TRBV5-6 and TRBJ2-3; 12 bases fit TRBD1. J was trimmed by 3 bases and V by 0 bases; bases with no gene match: 2. The CDR3 covers 16 residues. Per germline, CDR1 SGHDT and CDR2 YYEEEE. In DNA form, the CDR3 reads TGTGCCAGCAGCTTGGTGGGACAGGGGGCAACAGATACGCAGTATTTT. This encodes CASSLVGQGATDTQYF.

This clonotype was counted between two and nine times. The chain couples TRBV6-5 to TRBJ2-1; the D gene is possibly TRBD1 (6 bases). The germline gives CDR1 MNHEY, CDR2 SVGAGI. CDR3 length: 11 amino acids. Trimming took off 7 bases at V and 9 bases at J, with 10 bases between the two ends. The CDR3 bases are TGTGCCAGCAAAGGGGACACTGAGCAGTTCTTC. Its translation: CASKGDTEQFF.

The chain is built from TRBV12-3 or TRBV12-4 and TRBJ1-5; D gene unclear. The CDR3 covers 15 residues. Trimming left V 3 bases short and J 2 bases short, with 11 bases between. CDR3 protein: CASSLDPPGNQPQHF. CDR3 coding DNA: TGTGCCAGCAGTTTGGACCCACCGGGCAATCAGCCCCAGCATTTT.

This clonotype was seen repeatedly, ten times or more. This chain connects TRBV12-3 or TRBV12-4 to TRBJ1-6; possibly TRBD1 for D (6 bases). This CDR3 is built from 14 residues. V lost 6 bases and J 4 bases, leaving 10 bases between the germline ends. The CDR3 reads CASSPGQYNSPLHF. The CDR3 bases are TGTGCCAGCAGCCCAGGACAGTATAATTCACCCCTCCACTTT.

This clonotype was seen once. The genes are TRBV12-3 or TRBV12-4 and TRBJ1-1; 8 positions match TRBD1. J gave up 0 bases and V 3 bases, and 12 bases lay outside the gene matches. CDR3 length: 18 amino acids. The CDR3 sequence is CASSLGAHRGAVNTEAFF. The CDR3 region has the DNA TGTGCCAGCAGTTTGGGGGCGCACAGGGGGGCGGTGAACACTGAAGCTTTCTTT.

This clonotype has a handful of counts. The chain uses TRBV20-1 and TRBJ1-2, with no clear D. Between the trimmed V and J ends, which lost 3 bases and 2 bases, there was a span of 13 bases. The germline gives CDR1 DFQATT, CDR2 SNEGSKA (reference sequence). The CDR3 sequence is 14 residues long. The CDR3 loop is CSARTQTLNYGYTF. The CDR3 coding sequence is TGCAGTGCTAGGACCCAGACGTTAAACTATGGCTACACCTTC.

This clonotype has more than one count but fewer than ten. In nucleotides, the CDR3 is TGTGCCAGCTCCCGACTTGGAAGTTCCTACAATGAGCAGTTCTTC. Amino acids: CASSRLGSSYNEQFF. This chain uses TRBV7-2 with TRBJ2-1; D gene unclear. The V and J ends lost 8 bases and 1 base respectively, with 15 bases between them. CDR3 size: 15 residues. In germline, CDR1 is SGHTA, CDR2 FQGNSA.

In its sample, this clonotype was seen a few times. The V gene is TRBV27, the J gene TRBJ2-7, with D tentatively TRBD2 (5 bases). Per the germline V gene, CDR1 is MNHEY and CDR2 is SMNVEV (reference sequence). This CDR3 is built from 15 residues. Trimming took 7 bases from V and 3 from J, leaving 19 bases between them. CDR3 sequence (DNA): TGTGCCAGCACTCGAATCCCCGGACTTCACTACGAGCAGTACTTC. It codes for CASTRIPGLHYEQYF.

This clonotype appeared a few times. This sequence joins TRBV6-5 and TRBJ1-2; a possible D gene is TRBD1 (6 bases). V was trimmed by 6 bases and J by 0 bases, leaving 14 bases between them. This CDR3 contains 15 residues. Germline CDR1 MNHEY, CDR2 SVGAGI. CDR3 region: CASRPTGPTNYGYTF. CDR3 in DNA: TGTGCCAGCAGACCCACAGGGCCCACTAACTATGGCTACACCTTC.

There are a few counts of this clonotype. This sequence joins TRBV4-3 and TRBJ2-7; weak D call: TRBD2 (6 bases). V shed 1 base and J shed 2 bases, with 18 bases lying between them. Germline lookup yields CDR1 LGHNA and CDR2 YSLEER. The CDR3 loop spans 17 amino acids. The CDR3 is CASSQGTGAWGTYEQYF. CDR3 in DNA: TGCGCCAGCAGCCAAGGTACGGGAGCCTGGGGGACCTACGAGCAGTACTTC.

The J gene is TRBJ2-1, the V gene TRBV5-4, with 8 positions matching TRBD2. Germline-derived CDR1 and CDR2 are SGHNT and YYREEE (reference sequence). V gave up 4 bases and J gave up 3 bases; unmatched junction bases: 9. The length of the CDR3 is 16 residues. As DNA, the CDR3 is TGTGCCAGCAGCCCGGCCCTCGGGGGGGTCTACAATGAGCAGTTCTTC. Amino acid sequence: CASSPALGGVYNEQFF.

In its sample, this clonotype was seen a few times. The chain couples TRBV4-3 to TRBJ1-2; TRBD1 matches at 9 bases. The junction had 6 bases not matched to a gene; V was cut back by 4 bases and J by 3 bases. Germline lookup yields CDR1 LGHNA and CDR2 YSLEER. The length of the CDR3 is 15 residues. CDR3 residues: CASSPTRTGDYGYTF. Written as DNA, the CDR3 is TGCGCCAGCAGCCCCACCAGGACAGGGGACTATGGCTACACCTTC.

This chain joins TRBV7-2 and TRBJ2-5; 9 nucleotides agree with TRBD2. The V and J ends lost 5 bases and 7 bases, in that order; junction bases with no gene match: 8. The CDR3 length is 14 residues. The germline gives CDR1 SGHTA, CDR2 FQGNSA. DNA of the CDR3: TGTGCCAGCAGCGTATCGGGACTAGCAGGGACCCAGTACTTC. Its protein is CASSVSGLAGTQYF.

The chain joins TRBV6-2 or TRBV6-3 to TRBJ1-2; 9 bases agree with TRBD1. This CDR3 has 14 residues. Germline lookup yields CDR1 MNHEY and CDR2 SVGEGT. J lost 4 bases, V lost 6 bases, and 6 bases had no gene match. DNA for the CDR3: TGTGCCAGCAGACAGGGACAGGGCATCTATGGCTACACCTTC. It encodes CASRQGQGIYGYTF.